This is a list of T cell receptor beta chains from one sample in a study of blood T cell repertoires in COVID-19. Data came from immunoSEQ multiplex PCR; TCRdb stores just in-frame clones and leaves some out. The sample consists of roughly 250,000 clones, less than 85% of them appearing once. Sequencing was done on a sample of peripheral blood. Receptors were obtained from a woman over 75 with active or convalescent COVID-19. The CDR3 runs from the conserved cysteine through the conserved F or W. A D gene is named only where the DNA matches it firmly. A row's size may be missing; if present it is once, few, many or a size class.

d_call: -; v_call: TRBV5-6; j_call: TRBJ1-1; clone_size: -; cdr3_aa: CASSPGGTGLNTEAFF; cdr3_nt: TGTGCCAGCAGCCCCGGCGGGACCGGGTTGAACACTGAAGCTTTCTTT
d_call: -; v_call: TRBV27; j_call: TRBJ1-2; clone_size: -; cdr3_aa: CASSYTPTRGYGYTF; cdr3_nt: TGTGCCAGCAGCTACACCCCCACCAGGGGCTATGGCTACACCTTC
d_call: TRBD2; v_call: TRBV5-1; j_call: TRBJ2-1; clone_size: once; cdr3_aa: CASSYVAGGPGEQFF; cdr3_nt: TGCGCCAGCAGCTACGTAGCGGGGGGGCCTGGTGAGCAGTTCTTC
d_call: TRBD1; v_call: TRBV7-2; j_call: TRBJ1-6; clone_size: -; cdr3_aa: CASSPRQGRSPLHF; cdr3_nt: TGTGCCAGCAGCCCCAGACAGGGGCGTTCACCCCTCCACTTT
d_call: -; v_call: TRBV5-3; j_call: TRBJ1-1; clone_size: -; cdr3_aa: CARSFQVENTEAFF; cdr3_nt: TGTGCCAGAAGCTTTCAGGTGGAGAACACTGAAGCTTTCTTT
d_call: TRBD1; v_call: TRBV11-2; j_call: TRBJ1-4; clone_size: -; cdr3_aa: CASSPDRGAWEKLFF; cdr3_nt: TGTGCCAGCAGCCCTGACAGGGGGGCTTGGGAAAAACTGTTTTTT
d_call: TRBD1; v_call: TRBV4-1; j_call: TRBJ1-5; clone_size: -; cdr3_aa: CASSRTGSVFSNQPQHF; cdr3_nt: TGCGCCAGCAGCCGGACAGGGTCAGTGTTTAGCAATCAGCCCCAGCATTTT
d_call: TRBD2; v_call: TRBV28; j_call: TRBJ2-1; clone_size: -; cdr3_aa: CASQTSGGSGEQFF; cdr3_nt: TGTGCCAGCCAGACTAGCGGGGGGTCCGGTGAGCAGTTCTTC
d_call: TRBD1; v_call: TRBV5-1; j_call: TRBJ1-4; clone_size: once; cdr3_aa: CASSSTGGVSEKLFF; cdr3_nt: TGCGCCAGCAGCTCCACAGGGGGCGTAAGTGAAAAACTGTTTTTT
d_call: -; v_call: TRBV12-3/TRBV12-4; j_call: TRBJ1-1; clone_size: -; cdr3_aa: CASSISGGTEAFF; cdr3_nt: TGTGCCAGCAGCATCAGTGGAGGCACTGAAGCTTTCTTT
d_call: -; v_call: TRBV7-2; j_call: TRBJ1-5; clone_size: -; cdr3_aa: CASSLGPYSNQPQHF; cdr3_nt: TGTGCCAGCAGCTTGGGCCCGTATAGCAATCAGCCCCAGCATTTT
d_call: -; v_call: TRBV5-1; j_call: TRBJ1-3; clone_size: -; cdr3_aa: CASSLLGFGNTIYF; cdr3_nt: TGCGCCAGCAGCTTGCTAGGTTTTGGAAACACCATATATTTT
d_call: -; v_call: TRBV6-5; j_call: TRBJ1-5; clone_size: -; cdr3_aa: CASNGYSNQPQHF; cdr3_nt: TGTGCCAGCAACGGGTATAGCAATCAGCCCCAGCATTTT
d_call: -; v_call: TRBV28; j_call: TRBJ1-6; clone_size: -; cdr3_aa: CASGALESYNSPLHF; cdr3_nt: TGTGCCAGCGGGGCCCTGGAAAGCTATAATTCACCCCTCCACTTT
d_call: -; v_call: TRBV19; j_call: TRBJ1-5; clone_size: -; cdr3_aa: CASSMKSGLNQPQHF; cdr3_nt: TGTGCCAGTAGTATGAAGTCAGGCCTCAATCAGCCCCAGCATTTT
d_call: TRBD1; v_call: TRBV6-2/TRBV6-3; j_call: TRBJ1-4; clone_size: -; cdr3_aa: CASSYFWTGTATNEKLFF; cdr3_nt: TGTGCCAGCAGTTACTTTTGGACAGGAACGGCAACTAATGAAAAACTGTTTTTT
d_call: -; v_call: TRBV2; j_call: TRBJ2-1; clone_size: -; cdr3_aa: CASSEVGGASNEQFF; cdr3_nt: TGTGCCAGCAGTGAAGTTGGGGGGGCTTCCAATGAGCAGTTCTTC
d_call: -; v_call: TRBV20-1; j_call: TRBJ2-5; clone_size: -; cdr3_aa: CSASRDWYQETQYF; cdr3_nt: TGCAGTGCTAGTCGGGACTGGTACCAAGAGACCCAGTACTTC
d_call: -; v_call: TRBV25-1; j_call: TRBJ1-4; clone_size: -; cdr3_aa: CASRGEVATNEKLFF; cdr3_nt: TGTGCCAGCAGGGGGGAGGTTGCAACTAATGAAAAACTGTTTTTT
d_call: -; v_call: TRBV4-2; j_call: TRBJ2-3; clone_size: -; cdr3_aa: CASSQGGWATQGDTQYF; cdr3_nt: TGTGCCAGCAGCCAAGGGGGGTGGGCGACGCAGGGGGATACGCAGTATTTT